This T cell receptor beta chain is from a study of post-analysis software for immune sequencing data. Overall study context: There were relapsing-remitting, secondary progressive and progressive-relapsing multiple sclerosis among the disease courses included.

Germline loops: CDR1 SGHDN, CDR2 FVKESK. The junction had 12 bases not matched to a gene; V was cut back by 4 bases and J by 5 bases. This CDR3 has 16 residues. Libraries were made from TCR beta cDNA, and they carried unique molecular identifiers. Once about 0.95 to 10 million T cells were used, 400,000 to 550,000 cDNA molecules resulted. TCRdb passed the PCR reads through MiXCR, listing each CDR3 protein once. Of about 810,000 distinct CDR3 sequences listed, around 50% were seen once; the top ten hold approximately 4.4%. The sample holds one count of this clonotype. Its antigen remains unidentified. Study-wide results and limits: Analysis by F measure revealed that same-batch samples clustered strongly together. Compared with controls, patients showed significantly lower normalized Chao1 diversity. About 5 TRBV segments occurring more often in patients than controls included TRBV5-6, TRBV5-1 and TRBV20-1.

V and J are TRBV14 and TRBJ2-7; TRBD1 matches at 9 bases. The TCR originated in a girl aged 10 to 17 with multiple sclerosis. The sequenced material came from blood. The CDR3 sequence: CASSPPWGTGRNEQYF. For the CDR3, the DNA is TGTGCCAGCAGCCCTCCCTGGGGGACAGGGCGGAACGAGCAGTACTTC.